This TCR beta chain was obtained from a study of cytomegalovirus exposure and HLA in healthy donors. Whole-study results and caveats: In a later analysis, a missense DCLRE1C variant was linked to TCR beta V- and J-gene trimming. The availability of immune exposure information extended only to CMV serostatus. Testing in vitro showed three CMV-associated chains specific for CMV antigens. Later, TCR association rates were found to vary by HLA locus, highest for DRB1 and lowest for HLA-C.

With 5 bases clipped from V and 3 bases from J, the junction kept 12 bases outside the gene matches. The CDR3 has 16 residues. Looked up from germline, CDR1 is SGHNT and CDR2 is YYREEE (reference sequence). Researchers ran the PCR with 60 Vbeta and 13 Jbeta primers. The table came from immunoSEQ multiplex PCR; TCRdb's copy has only in-frame clones and leaves some out. Among some 66,000 clones listed, about 82% were seen once. In regard to this clone: Its antigen is not identified.

The origin of this receptor is a woman aged 25 to 39 in good health and CMV-seronegative. The J gene is TRBJ1-1, the V gene TRBV5-4, with TRBD1 matching 8 bases. Source material: PBMCs. This CDR3 is CASSRFLGTGHTEAFF. CDR3 coding DNA: TGTGCCAGCAGTCGGTTCCTGGGGACAGGCCACACTGAAGCTTTCTTT.